This is a list of T cell receptor beta chains from one sample in a study of T cell responses to AZD1222 COVID-19 vaccine. Only in-frame clones appear in the TCRdb table, and some are missing; sequencing was by immunoSEQ multiplex PCR. The table has 250,000 to 300,000 clones, about 94% seen once; the top ten hold around 0.58%. Sequenced material: peripheral blood, taken 28 days after the second AZD1222 dose. The receptors originated from an adult who received the AZD1222 COVID-19 vaccine. CDR3s include the opening cysteine and the closing phenylalanine or tryptophan. Each record gives: J gene, D gene, V gene, clone size, CDR3 protein, CDR3 DNA. D genes are given only for firm matches. The size field is filled for only some rows; it gives once, few, many or a size class.

j_call: TRBJ1-3; d_call: .; v_call: TRBV12-3/TRBV12-4; clone_size: .; cdr3_aa: CASSFSSGNTIYF; cdr3_nt: TGTGCCAGCAGTTTCAGCTCTGGAAACACCATATATTTT
j_call: TRBJ1-2; d_call: TRBD1; v_call: TRBV7-9; clone_size: .; cdr3_aa: CASSLGRDSYGYTF; cdr3_nt: TGTGCCAGCAGCTTAGGCCGGGACAGCTATGGCTACACCTTC
j_call: TRBJ1-1; d_call: .; v_call: TRBV6-5; clone_size: .; cdr3_aa: CASSPQRGTEAFF; cdr3_nt: TGTGCCAGCAGCCCACAACGAGGGACTGAAGCTTTCTTT
j_call: TRBJ2-7; d_call: .; v_call: TRBV28; clone_size: .; cdr3_aa: CASSLTSSNYEQYF; cdr3_nt: TGTGCCAGCAGTTTAACTAGCAGCAACTACGAGCAGTACTTC
j_call: TRBJ2-7; d_call: TRBD2; v_call: TRBV15; clone_size: .; cdr3_aa: CATSSTSGASYEQYF; cdr3_nt: TGTGCCACCAGCAGTACTAGCGGGGCCTCCTACGAGCAGTACTTC
j_call: TRBJ1-1; d_call: TRBD1; v_call: TRBV6-5; clone_size: .; cdr3_aa: CASSPGGSTEAFF; cdr3_nt: TGTGCCAGCAGTCCAGGGGGAAGCACTGAAGCTTTCTTT
j_call: TRBJ2-5; d_call: .; v_call: TRBV10-2; clone_size: .; cdr3_aa: CASSDRPETQYF; cdr3_nt: TGCGCCAGCAGCGACAGGCCGGAGACCCAGTACTTC
j_call: TRBJ2-2; d_call: .; v_call: TRBV9; clone_size: .; cdr3_aa: CASSLSTGELFF; cdr3_nt: TGTGCCAGCAGCCTCAGTACCGGGGAGCTGTTTTTT
j_call: TRBJ1-6; d_call: TRBD1; v_call: TRBV15; clone_size: .; cdr3_aa: CATRSGTGSSPLHF; cdr3_nt: TGTGCCACCAGGTCCGGGACAGGTTCTTCACCCCTCCACTTT
j_call: TRBJ2-1; d_call: .; v_call: TRBV28; clone_size: .; cdr3_aa: CATVSASSYNEQFF; cdr3_nt: TGTGCCACCGTCTCAGCTAGCTCCTACAATGAGCAGTTCTTC
j_call: TRBJ2-1; d_call: .; v_call: TRBV5-1; clone_size: .; cdr3_aa: CASSRPPYNEQFF; cdr3_nt: TGCGCCAGCAGTCGCCCCCCGTACAATGAGCAGTTCTTC
j_call: TRBJ1-3; d_call: .; v_call: TRBV28; clone_size: .; cdr3_aa: CASSLYLRGAGGNTIYF; cdr3_nt: TGTGCCAGCAGTTTATACCTACGAGGGGCGGGAGGAAACACCATATATTTT
j_call: TRBJ1-2; d_call: .; v_call: TRBV12-1; clone_size: .; cdr3_aa: CASTVGYGYTF; cdr3_nt: TGTGCCAGCACGGTGGGCTATGGCTACACCTTC
j_call: TRBJ1-5; d_call: .; v_call: TRBV6-5; clone_size: .; cdr3_aa: CASNLDSSNQPQHF; cdr3_nt: TGTGCCAGCAATCTGGACAGTAGCAATCAGCCCCAGCATTTT
j_call: TRBJ2-3; d_call: .; v_call: TRBV5-1; clone_size: .; cdr3_aa: CASSLEPGADTQYF; cdr3_nt: TGCGCCAGCAGCTTGGAACCCGGGGCAGATACGCAGTATTTT
j_call: TRBJ1-1; d_call: TRBD1; v_call: TRBV15; clone_size: .; cdr3_aa: CATSRTGMTEAFF; cdr3_nt: TGTGCCACAAGCCGGACAGGTATGACTGAAGCTTTCTTT
j_call: TRBJ2-7; d_call: TRBD2; v_call: TRBV20-1; clone_size: once; cdr3_aa: CSAPSGYEQYF; cdr3_nt: TGCAGTGCTCCTAGCGGTTACGAGCAGTACTTC
j_call: TRBJ1-5; d_call: .; v_call: TRBV19; clone_size: .; cdr3_aa: CASSIGDGNQPQHF; cdr3_nt: TGTGCCAGTAGTATTGGGGACGGTAATCAGCCCCAGCATTTT